This T cell receptor beta chain appears in the sequencing data of a study of early T cells in non-severe SARS-CoV-2 infection. Background on the study: Bulk RNA taken from unsorted whole blood was sequenced, leaving chains unpaired.

This clonotype was recorded a few times. Antigen unknown. Attachment of unique molecular identifiers to individual cDNA molecules was performed. MiXCR was run by TCRdb on the 5' RACE reads, yielding one entry per CDR3 protein. The sample holds some 76,000 distinct CDR3 sequences, roughly a sixth seen once. Trimming left V 4 bases short and J 6 bases short, with 11 bases between. The germline gives CDR1 SGHTA, CDR2 FQGNSA. This CDR3 has 13 residues. Study-level findings and limits: VDJdb-based annotation leaned toward anti-spike CD8 responses and missed private and CD4 specificities.

The V gene is TRBV7-2, the J gene TRBJ2-3; possibly TRBD1 for D (6 bases). The specimen was whole blood. The sequence was obtained from an adult who was a healthcare worker with PCR-confirmed SARS-CoV-2 infection or an uninfected control (not recorded which). The CDR3 is CASSSQGYDTQYF. CDR3 sequence (DNA): TGTGCCAGCAGCTCCCAGGGGTATGATACGCAGTATTTT. The whole variable domain, filled in from reference TRBV7-2 and TRBJ2-3, reads GAGVSQSPSNKVTEKGKDVELRCDPISGHTALYWYRQSLGQGLEFLIYFQGNSAPDKSGLPSDRFSAERTGGSVSTLTIQRTQQEDSAVYLCASSSQGYDTQYFGPGTRLTVL.